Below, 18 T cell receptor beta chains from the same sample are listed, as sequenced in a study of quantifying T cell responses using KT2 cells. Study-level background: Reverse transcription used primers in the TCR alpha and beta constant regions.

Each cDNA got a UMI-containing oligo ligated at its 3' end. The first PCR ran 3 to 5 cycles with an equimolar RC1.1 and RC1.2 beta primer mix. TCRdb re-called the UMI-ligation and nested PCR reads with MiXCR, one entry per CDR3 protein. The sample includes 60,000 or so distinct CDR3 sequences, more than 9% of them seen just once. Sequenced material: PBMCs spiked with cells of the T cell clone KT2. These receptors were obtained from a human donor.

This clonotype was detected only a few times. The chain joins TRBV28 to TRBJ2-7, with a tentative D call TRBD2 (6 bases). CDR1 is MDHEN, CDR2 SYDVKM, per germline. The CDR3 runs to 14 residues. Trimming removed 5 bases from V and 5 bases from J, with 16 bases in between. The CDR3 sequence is CASSAGTGGHEQYF. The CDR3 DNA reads TGTGCCAGCAGTGCCGGGACTGGAGGACACGAGCAGTACTTC.

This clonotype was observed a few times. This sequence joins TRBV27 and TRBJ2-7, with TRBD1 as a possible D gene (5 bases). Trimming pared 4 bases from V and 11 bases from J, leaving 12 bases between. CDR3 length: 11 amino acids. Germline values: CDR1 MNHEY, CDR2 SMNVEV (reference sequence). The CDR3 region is CASSWVAGKYF. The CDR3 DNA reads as TGTGCCAGCAGTTGGGTGGCAGGGAAGTACTTC.

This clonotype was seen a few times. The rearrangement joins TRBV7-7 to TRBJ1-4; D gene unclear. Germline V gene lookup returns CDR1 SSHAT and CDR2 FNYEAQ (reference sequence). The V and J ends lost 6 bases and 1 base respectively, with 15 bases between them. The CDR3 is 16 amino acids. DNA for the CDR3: TGTGCCAGCAGTCCAGGTGGCGTCGGAACTAATGAAAAACTGTTTTTT. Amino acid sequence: CASSPGGVGTNEKLFF.

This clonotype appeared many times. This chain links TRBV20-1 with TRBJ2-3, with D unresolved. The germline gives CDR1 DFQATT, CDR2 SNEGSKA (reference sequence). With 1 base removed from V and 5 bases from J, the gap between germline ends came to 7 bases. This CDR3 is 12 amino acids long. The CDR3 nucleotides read TGCAGTGCTAGAGCCCCTCAAGATACGCAGTATTTT. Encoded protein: CSARAPQDTQYF.

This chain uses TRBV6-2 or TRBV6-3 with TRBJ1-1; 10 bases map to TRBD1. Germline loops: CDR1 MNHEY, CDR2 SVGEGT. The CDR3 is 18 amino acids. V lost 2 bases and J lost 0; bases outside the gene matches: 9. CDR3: CASSYLRPGQGMNTEAFF. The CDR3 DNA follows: TGTGCCAGCAGTTACCTTCGACCGGGACAGGGGATGAACACTGAAGCTTTCTTT.

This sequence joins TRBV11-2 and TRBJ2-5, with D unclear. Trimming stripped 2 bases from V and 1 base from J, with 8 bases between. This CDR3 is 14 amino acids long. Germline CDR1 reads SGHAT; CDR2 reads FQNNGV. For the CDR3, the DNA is TGTGCCAGCAGCTTAAACACAGTCCAAGAGACCCAGTACTTC. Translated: CASSLNTVQETQYF.

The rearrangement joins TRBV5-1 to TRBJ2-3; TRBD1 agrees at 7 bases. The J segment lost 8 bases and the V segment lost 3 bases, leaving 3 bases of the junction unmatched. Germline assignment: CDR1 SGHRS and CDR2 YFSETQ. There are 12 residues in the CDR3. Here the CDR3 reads CASSSDRATQYF. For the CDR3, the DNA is TGCGCCAGCAGCTCAGACAGGGCTACGCAGTATTTT.

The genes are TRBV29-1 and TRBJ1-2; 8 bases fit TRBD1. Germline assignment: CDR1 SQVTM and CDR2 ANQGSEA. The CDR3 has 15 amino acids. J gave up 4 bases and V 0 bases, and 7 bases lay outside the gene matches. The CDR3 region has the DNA TGCAGCGTTGAAGATCCTGCCACAGGGGGCTATGGCTACACCTTC. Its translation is CSVEDPATGGYGYTF.

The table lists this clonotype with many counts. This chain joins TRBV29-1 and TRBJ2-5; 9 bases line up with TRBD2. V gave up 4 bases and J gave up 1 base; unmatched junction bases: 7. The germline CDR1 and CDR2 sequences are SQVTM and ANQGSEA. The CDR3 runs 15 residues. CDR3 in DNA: TGCAGCGTTGGCCGAGCGGGGGGCTCCCAAGAGACCCAGTACTTC. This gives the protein CSVGRAGGSQETQYF. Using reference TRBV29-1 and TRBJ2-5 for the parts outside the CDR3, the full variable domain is SAVISQKPSRDICQRGTSLTIQCQVDSQVTMMFWYRQQPGQSLTLIATANQGSEATYESGFVIDKFPISRPNLTFSTLTVSNMSPEDSSIYLCSVGRAGGSQETQYFGPGTRLLVL.

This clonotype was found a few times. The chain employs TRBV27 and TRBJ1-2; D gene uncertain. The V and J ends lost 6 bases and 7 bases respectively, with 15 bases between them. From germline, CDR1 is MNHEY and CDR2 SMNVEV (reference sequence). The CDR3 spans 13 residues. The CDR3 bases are TGTGCCAGCAGCCAGTCTCCGGCGGGTGGCTACACCTTC. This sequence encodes CASSQSPAGGYTF.

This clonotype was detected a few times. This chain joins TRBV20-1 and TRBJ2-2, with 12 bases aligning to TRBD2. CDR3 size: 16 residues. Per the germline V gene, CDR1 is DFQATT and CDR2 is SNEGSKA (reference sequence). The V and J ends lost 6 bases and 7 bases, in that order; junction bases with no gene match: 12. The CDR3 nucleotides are TGCAGTGCGCCGACTAGCGGGAGTTGGAATGACGGGGAGCTGTTTTTT. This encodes CSAPTSGSWNDGELFF.

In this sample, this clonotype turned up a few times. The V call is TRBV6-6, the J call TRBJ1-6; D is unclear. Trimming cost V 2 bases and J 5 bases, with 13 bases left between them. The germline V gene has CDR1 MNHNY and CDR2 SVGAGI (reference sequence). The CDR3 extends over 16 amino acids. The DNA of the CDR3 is TGTGCCAGCAGTTACGGCGCTCGGGGTAATAATTCACCCCTCCACTTT. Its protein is CASSYGARGNNSPLHF.

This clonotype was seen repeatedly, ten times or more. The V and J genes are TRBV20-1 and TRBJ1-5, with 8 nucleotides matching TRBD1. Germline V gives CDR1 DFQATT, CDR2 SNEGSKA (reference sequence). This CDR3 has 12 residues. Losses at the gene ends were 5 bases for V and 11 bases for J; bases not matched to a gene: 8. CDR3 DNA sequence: TGCAGTGCTGGGACAGGAATGGGGGCCCAGCATTTT. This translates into CSAGTGMGAQHF.

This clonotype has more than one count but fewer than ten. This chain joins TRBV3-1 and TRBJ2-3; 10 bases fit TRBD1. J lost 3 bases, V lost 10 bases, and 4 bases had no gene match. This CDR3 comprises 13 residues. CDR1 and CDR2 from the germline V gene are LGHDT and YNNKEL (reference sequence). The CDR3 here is CAIRDRGTDTQYF. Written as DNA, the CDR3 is TGTGCCATTAGGGACAGGGGAACAGATACGCAGTATTTT.

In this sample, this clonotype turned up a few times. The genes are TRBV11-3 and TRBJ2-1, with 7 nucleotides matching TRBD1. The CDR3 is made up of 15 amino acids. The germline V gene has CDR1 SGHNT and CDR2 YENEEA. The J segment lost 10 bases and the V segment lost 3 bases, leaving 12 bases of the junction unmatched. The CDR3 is CASSFRTGATIEQFF. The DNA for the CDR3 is TGTGCCAGCAGCTTTCGGACAGGTGCTACAATAGAGCAGTTCTTC. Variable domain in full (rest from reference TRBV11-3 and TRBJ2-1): EAGVVQSPRYKIIEKKQPVAFWCNPISGHNTLYWYLQNLGQGPELLIRYENEEAVDDSQLPKDRFSAERLKGVDSTLKIQPAELGDSAVYLCASSFRTGATIEQFFGPGTRLTVL.

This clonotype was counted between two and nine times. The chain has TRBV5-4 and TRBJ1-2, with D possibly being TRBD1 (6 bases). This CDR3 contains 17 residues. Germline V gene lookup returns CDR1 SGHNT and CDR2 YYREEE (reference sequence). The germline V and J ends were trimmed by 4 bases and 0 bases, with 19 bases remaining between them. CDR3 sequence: CASSPLGGGSSNYGYTF. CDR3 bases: TGTGCCAGCAGCCCCCTCGGCGGGGGCAGTTCTAACTATGGCTACACCTTC.

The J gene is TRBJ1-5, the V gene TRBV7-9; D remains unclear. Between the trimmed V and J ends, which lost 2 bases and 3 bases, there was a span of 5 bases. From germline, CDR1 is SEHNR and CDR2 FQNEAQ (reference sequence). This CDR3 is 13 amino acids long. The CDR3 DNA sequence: TGTGCCAGCAGCTTAAGTAACAATCAGCCCCAGCATTTT. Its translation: CASSLSNNQPQHF.

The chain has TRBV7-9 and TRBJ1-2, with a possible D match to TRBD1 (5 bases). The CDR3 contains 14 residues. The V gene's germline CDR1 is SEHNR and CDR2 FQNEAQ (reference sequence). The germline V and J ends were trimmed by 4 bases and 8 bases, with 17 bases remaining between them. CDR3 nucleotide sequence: TGTGCCAGCAGCTCTCCCTACGGGACGGGCGGCTACACCTTC. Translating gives CASSSPYGTGGYTF.